The sequence of this TCR beta chain was determined in a study of PD-1 blockade in classical Hodgkin lymphoma. Points from the study as a whole: It was reported that newly diagnosed patients had less baseline TCR diversity than healthy donors.

Repertoires were generated with immunoSEQ multiplex PCR, while TCRdb's copy carries only in-frame clones and drops some. Of approximately 35,000 clones in the sample, 94% were seen once. Per germline, CDR1 MNHEY and CDR2 SVGAGI. V lost 1 base and J 2 bases, leaving 5 bases between the germline ends. The CDR3 covers 13 residues. The time point denotes: newly diagnosed, previously untreated cHL patient sample. As a comparison, the study used PBMCs from newly diagnosed, untreated classical Hodgkin lymphoma. Notes on this clone: Its specificity is not known.

The receptor comes from a human donor with classical Hodgkin lymphoma. The gene calls are TRBV6-5 and TRBJ1-2; D is uncertain. The sequenced material came from peripheral blood mononuclear cells (PBMCs). This chain's CDR3 is CASSYYGNYGYTF. CDR3 nucleotides: TGTGCCAGCAGTTACTACGGCAACTATGGCTACACCTTC.